Ten or more counts support the clone carrying this T cell receptor beta chain. The antigen is unknown. This entry belongs to a study of T cells in Graves' hyperthyroidism and ophthalmopathy. V was clipped by 6 bases and J by 2 bases, with 11 bases between them. The CDR3 runs to 13 residues. Authors of the study amplified TCR beta CDR3 regions from RNA transcripts. HTBI primers were employed in a first-round RT-PCR of the TCR CDR3. One entry per CDR3 protein results from TCRdb running MiXCR on the multiplex PCR reads. The sample includes 300,000 to 450,000 distinct CDR3 sequences, approximately 15% of them seen just once. Overall study findings and caveats: The model identified upcoming ophthalmopathy a median 6.5 months ahead of onset.

This sequence originates from a woman between 55 and 75 years old with Graves' hyperthyroidism. Sequencing input: blood. The chain uses TRBV12-3 or TRBV12-4 and TRBJ2-7; D perhaps matches TRBD1 (6 bases). The CDR3 here is CASSKDRTYEQYF. The CDR3 nucleotides read TGTGCCAGCAGCAAAGACAGGACCTACGAGCAGTACTTC.